Shown below are 10 T cell receptor beta chains from a single sample sequenced in a study of blood T cells in healthy people across ages. Together with a sample-barcoded 5' primer, a J-beta primer mix was included in a second PCR lasting 7 to 11 cycles. TCRdb reprocessed the 5' RACE reads via MiXCR and lists one record per CDR3 protein. Among roughly 1.9 million distinct CDR3 sequences listed, 30% to 40% were seen once. Sequencing input: blood. The receptors stem from a human donor in good health.

In its sample, this clonotype was seen once. V and J are TRBV15 and TRBJ2-1; D possibly corresponds to TRBD2 (5 bases). The germline V and J ends were trimmed by 0 bases and 13 bases, with 16 bases remaining between them. Germline V gene sequence: CDR1 LNHNV, CDR2 YYDKDF (reference sequence). The CDR3 has 14 amino acids. The chain's CDR3 is CATSRDSLWETQFF. For the CDR3, the DNA is TGTGCCACCAGCAGAGATTCACTGTGGGAGACCCAGTTCTTC.

V is TRBV7-2 and J is TRBJ2-3; 7 positions match TRBD1. The germline V gene encodes CDR1 SGHTA and CDR2 FQGNSA. The CDR3 spans 16 residues. With 1 base clipped from V and 6 bases from J, the junction kept 10 bases outside the gene matches. This chain's CDR3 is CASSLGVGQISDTQYF. The CDR3, as DNA: TGTGCCAGCAGCTTAGGGGTGGGACAGATCTCCGATACGCAGTATTTT.

This clonotype was counted a few times. The chain uses TRBV4-2 and TRBJ2-3; D possibly corresponds to TRBD1 (5 bases). Germline V gives CDR1 LGHNA, CDR2 YNFKEQ. Deletions cut 3 bases from V and 0 bases from J, with 10 bases between. The CDR3 contains 15 residues. The CDR3 is CASSQRQGSTDTQYF. DNA for the CDR3: TGTGCCAGCAGCCAGAGGCAGGGAAGCACAGATACGCAGTATTTT.

This chain uses TRBV20-1 with TRBJ1-2; 8 nucleotides agree with TRBD1. Per the germline V gene, CDR1 is DFQATT and CDR2 is SNEGSKA (reference sequence). The CDR3 contains 15 residues. V shed 6 bases and J 0 bases; nucleotides not matched to a gene: 9. The CDR3 loop is CSATTGVISNYGYTF. The CDR3 DNA follows: TGCAGTGCCACGACAGGGGTTATTTCTAACTATGGCTACACCTTC.

Regarding this clonotype: Sequence at one end of the junction differs from germline and may be a read error. The V and J genes are TRBV29-1 and TRBJ2-1; 10 nucleotides line up with TRBD2. Germline V gives CDR1 SQVTM, CDR2 ANQGSEA. This CDR3 comprises 13 residues. The CDR3 coding sequence is TGCAGCGCACTAGCGGGGCATTTCAATGAGCGGTTCTTC. Amino acid sequence: CSALAGHFNERFF.

The V gene is TRBV20-1, the J gene TRBJ1-2; a possible D gene is TRBD1 (5 bases). CDR3 size: 15 residues. Germline assignment: CDR1 DFQATT and CDR2 SNEGSKA (reference sequence). Trimming stripped 5 bases from V and 13 bases from J, with 29 bases between. CDR3 sequence reads: CSARVNSGIPLPSTF. In DNA form, the CDR3 reads TGCAGTGCTCGGGTAAACTCAGGGATTCCTCTCCCCAGCACCTTC.

With regard to this clonotype: At one end the junction does not follow the germline gene, possibly because of a read error. V usage is TRBV25-1 and J usage is TRBJ1-2, with TRBD1 as a possible D gene (6 bases). CDR1 is MGHDK, CDR2 SYGVNS, per germline. The CDR3 is made up of 14 amino acids. The CDR3 region has the DNA TGTACCAGCAGTGTACAGGGTATGGACTATGGCTACACCTTC. This translates into CTSSVQGMDYGYTF.

J is TRBJ2-6 and V is TRBV5-1; 11 bases are shared with TRBD1. Germline V gives CDR1 SGHRS, CDR2 YFSETQ. Germline trimming cut 7 bases from V and 4 bases from J; bases unmatched to any gene: 4. The CDR3 covers 15 residues. The CDR3 spells CASRDRGSGANVLTF. The CDR3 DNA sequence: TGCGCCAGCCGGGACAGGGGGTCGGGGGCCAACGTCCTGACTTTC.

J is TRBJ2-1 and V is TRBV10-3; D not certain. Germline-derived CDR1 and CDR2 are ENHRY and SYGVKD. The CDR3 covers 13 residues. Trimming removed 0 bases at V and 10 bases at J, with 10 bases between. DNA for the CDR3: TGTGCCATCAGTGAGTCCCCCTCGGAAGAGCAGTTCTTC. This gives the protein CAISESPSEEQFF.

This chain connects TRBV7-2 to TRBJ1-2; D not resolved. V was clipped by 4 bases and J by 2 bases, with 11 bases between them. Looked up from germline, CDR1 is SGHTA and CDR2 is FQGNSA. The CDR3 has 14 amino acids. CDR3 sequence (DNA): TGTGCCAGCAGCTCCGCAGTCCCAAACTATGGCTACACCTTC. Translating it yields CASSSAVPNYGYTF.